This record covers a single TCR beta chain. No antigen is known for it. Per-base quality was not reported, and no clone a single base away is much larger than it. The sample originates from a study of blood T cell repertoires in COVID-19 (dated by TCRdb to about 2020). About the investigation overall: Collaborator samples came from the United States, Italy and Spain and covered acute and convalescent phases of COVID-19. The prospective study material was composed of cDNA or gDNA derived from T cells, B-cell-depleted T cells, or PBMCs. Subjects who had been exposed to COVID-19, were actively infected with it, or had recovered from it provided the deeply sampled blood TCRbeta repertoires that made up the dataset. A freely available public database, intended as a resource for researchers studying the immune response to SARS-CoV-2, is where the repertoires were released. The samples were drawn from two sources: the first 160 participants of the ongoing ImmuneRACE study, and 950 to 1,500 subjects contributed by 6 global collaborators. The sample metadata nearly always contained a de-identified subject ID, COVID-19 status, age in years and sex. Where available, HLA class I and class II types were obtained from metadata supplied by the sample provider rather than from assay-based typing. Here is what the overall study found, with its caveats: How much clinical and demographic metadata was included differed by source and by participant, and the metadata was provided uncurated.

Whole blood was collected in K2EDTA tubes by collaborating institutions according to the institutions' own protocols. For TCRbeta analysis, collaborators shipped samples as frozen whole blood, isolated PBMCs, or DNA extracted from either of those sample types. CDR1 and CDR2, looked up from the germline V gene, are SGHTS and YDEGEE. Trimming leaves V shorter by 2 bases and J shorter by 5 bases, with the junction holding 9 bases beyond the gene matches. The CDR3 runs 15 amino acids, cysteine and phenylalanine included. Solely the CDR3 DNA is kept, with 45 bases framed from the first base. TCRbeta CDR3 regions were amplified from genomic DNA by means of the immunoSEQ Assay, a bias-controlled multiplex PCR. From the authors' description of their analysis: Within the assay, amplification of reference gene primers was used to estimate how many nucleated cells each sample contained. To quantify the absolute abundance of each unique TCRbeta CDR3 rearrangement, sequence reads were collapsed and filtered. For each sample, productive Simpson clonality was calculated by taking the square root of Simpson's diversity index across productive rearrangements. TCRdb obtained this table from immuneACCESS and retained in-frame rearrangements with V and J assigned. These tables miss some clones; where compared with another copy, unresolved V genes account for less than half of the shortfall, and the remainder is unexplained. V and J calls and clone size follow that table, whereas D and trimming were derived from the DNA. The sample has some 150,000 clones on record, roughly nine tenths of them singletons. The ten largest make up around 2.5% of the sample.

Sequencing was performed on peripheral blood. The TCR comes from a woman in her seventies with acute or convalescent COVID-19. Recombination connected TRBV5-8 to TRBJ2-7; 8 bases in the junction line up with TRBD1. The nucleotides read TGTGCCAGCAGCTTTGATAACAGGGGGGCCCACGAGCAGTACTTC. This encodes CASSFDNRGAHEQYF.